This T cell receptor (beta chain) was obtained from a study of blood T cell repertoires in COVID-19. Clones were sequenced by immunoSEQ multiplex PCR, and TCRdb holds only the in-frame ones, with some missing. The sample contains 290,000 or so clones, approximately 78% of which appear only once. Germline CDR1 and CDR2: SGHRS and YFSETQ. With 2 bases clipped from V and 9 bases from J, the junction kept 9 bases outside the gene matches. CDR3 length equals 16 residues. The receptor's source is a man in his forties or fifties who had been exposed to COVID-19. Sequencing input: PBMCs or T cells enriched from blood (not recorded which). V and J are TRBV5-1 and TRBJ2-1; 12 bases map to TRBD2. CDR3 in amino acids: CASSFPLAGGLSEQFF. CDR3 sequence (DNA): TGCGCCAGCAGCTTTCCACTAGCGGGAGGATTATCTGAGCAGTTCTTC.